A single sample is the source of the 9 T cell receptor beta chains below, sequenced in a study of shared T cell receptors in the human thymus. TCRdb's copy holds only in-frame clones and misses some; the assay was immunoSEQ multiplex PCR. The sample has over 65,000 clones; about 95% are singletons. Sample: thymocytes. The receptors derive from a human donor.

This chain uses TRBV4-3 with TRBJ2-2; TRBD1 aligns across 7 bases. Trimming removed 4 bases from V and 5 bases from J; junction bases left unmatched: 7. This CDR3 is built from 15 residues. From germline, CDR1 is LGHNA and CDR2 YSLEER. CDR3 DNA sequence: TGCGCCAGCAGCCTGGGACAGCTTGGGACCGGGGAGCTGTTTTTT. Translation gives CASSLGQLGTGELFF.

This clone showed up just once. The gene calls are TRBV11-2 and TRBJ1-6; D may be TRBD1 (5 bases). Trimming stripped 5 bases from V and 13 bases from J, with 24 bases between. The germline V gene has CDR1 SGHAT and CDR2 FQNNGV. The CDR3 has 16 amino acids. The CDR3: CASSPHSGAGKLPLHF. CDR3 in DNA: TGTGCCAGCAGCCCTCATTCCGGGGCCGGGAAGCTCCCCCTCCACTTT.

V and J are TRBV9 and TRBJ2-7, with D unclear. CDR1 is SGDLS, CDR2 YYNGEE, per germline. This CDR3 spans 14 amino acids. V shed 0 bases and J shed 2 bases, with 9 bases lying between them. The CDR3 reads CASSVGGNPYEQYF. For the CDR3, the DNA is TGTGCCAGCAGCGTAGGGGGAAACCCCTACGAGCAGTACTTC. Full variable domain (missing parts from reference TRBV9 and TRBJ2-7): DSGVTQTPKHLITATGQRVTLRCSPRSGDLSVYWYQQSLDQGLQFLIQYYNGEERAKGNILERFSAQQFPDLHSELNLSSLELGDSALYFCASSVGGNPYEQYFGPGTRLTVT.

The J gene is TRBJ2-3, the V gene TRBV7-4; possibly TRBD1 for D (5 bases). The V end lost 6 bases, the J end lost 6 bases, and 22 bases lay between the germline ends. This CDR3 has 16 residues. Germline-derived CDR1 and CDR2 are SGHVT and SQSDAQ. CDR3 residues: CASRPQQDEPTDTQYF. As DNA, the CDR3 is TGTGCCAGCAGACCACAACAGGACGAACCAACGGATACGCAGTATTTT.

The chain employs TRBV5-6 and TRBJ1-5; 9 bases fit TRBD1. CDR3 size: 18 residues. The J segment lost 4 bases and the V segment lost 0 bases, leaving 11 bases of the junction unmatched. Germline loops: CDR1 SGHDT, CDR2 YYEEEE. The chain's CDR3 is CASSLANLGTGPNQPQHF. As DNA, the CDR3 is TGTGCCAGCAGCTTGGCCAACTTGGGGACAGGGCCGAATCAGCCCCAGCATTTT.

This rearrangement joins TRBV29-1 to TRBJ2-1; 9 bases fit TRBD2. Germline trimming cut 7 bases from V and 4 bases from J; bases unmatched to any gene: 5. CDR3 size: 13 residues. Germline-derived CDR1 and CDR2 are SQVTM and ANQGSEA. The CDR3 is CSAGGRGYNEQFF. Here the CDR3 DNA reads TGCAGCGCCGGCGGGAGGGGGTACAATGAGCAGTTCTTC.

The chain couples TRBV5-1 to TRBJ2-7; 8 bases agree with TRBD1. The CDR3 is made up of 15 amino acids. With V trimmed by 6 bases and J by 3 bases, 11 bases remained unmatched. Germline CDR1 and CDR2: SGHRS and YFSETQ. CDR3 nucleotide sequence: TGCGCCAGCACCATTACCCACAGGGGGAGCTACGAGCAGTACTTC. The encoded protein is CASTITHRGSYEQYF.

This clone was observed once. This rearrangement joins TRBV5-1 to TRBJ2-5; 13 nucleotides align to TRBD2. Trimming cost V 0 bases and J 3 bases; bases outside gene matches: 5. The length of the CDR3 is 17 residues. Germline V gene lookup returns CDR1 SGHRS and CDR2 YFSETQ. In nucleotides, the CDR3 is TGCGCCAGCAGCTTGGGACTAGCGGGGGGCCATAAAGAGACCCAGTACTTC. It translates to CASSLGLAGGHKETQYF.

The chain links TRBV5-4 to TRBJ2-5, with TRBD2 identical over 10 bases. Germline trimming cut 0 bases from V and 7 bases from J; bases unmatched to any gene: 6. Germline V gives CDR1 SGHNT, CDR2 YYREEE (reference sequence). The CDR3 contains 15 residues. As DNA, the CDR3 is TGTGCCAGCAGCTTGGAGGCTAGCGGGGGCGGGACCCAGTACTTC. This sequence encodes CASSLEASGGGTQYF.